This T cell receptor beta chain was retrieved from a study of shared clonotypes between healthy human individuals. Repertoires were generated with immunoSEQ multiplex PCR, while TCRdb's copy carries only in-frame clones and drops some. The table includes roughly 1.4 million clones, about 98.5% detected once. Sequencing used naive CD4+ T cells sorted from blood. Subset specified: CD45RA+ positively selected. The sequence derives from a young man in good health.

CDR3 sequence reads: CASSPRAGGAVTEAFF. In DNA, the CDR3 is TGTGCCAGCTCACCACGGGCAGGGGGCGCGGTCACTGAAGCTTTCTTT. This sequence joins TRBV18 and TRBJ1-1; 8 bases fit TRBD1. Trimming at V came to 1 base and at J to 4 bases, leaving 8 bases not matched to a gene. CDR1 and CDR2 from the germline V gene are KGHSH and LQKENI. CDR3 size: 16 residues.